This T cell receptor beta chain was identified in a study of shared clonotypes between healthy human individuals. The study's findings and limits: Some clonotypes were shared by all four sorted-subset donors, while others were not shared. The non-shared ones had lower generation probabilities than the shared ones.

Note on this clone: The antigen remains unidentified.

Germline V gene lookup returns CDR1 SEHNR and CDR2 FQNEAQ (reference sequence). The CDR3 covers 12 residues. V lost 4 bases, J lost 7 bases, and 8 bases lay in between. All donors were healthy HIV-negative adults lacking recent acute infections or vaccinations. Donors, without exception, were Caucasian adults residing in Nashville, Tennessee. In the original processing: Filtering differed since immunoSEQ provided only junctions, with no quality scores. TCRdb keeps only in-frame clones here, not all; method: immunoSEQ multiplex PCR. Clonal size and the V and J genes are those of that table, whereas D and trimming came from the DNA. The table shows 850,000 to 1,200,000 clones, with roughly 80% occurring only once.

Sequences were obtained from memory CD4+ T cells sorted from blood. Subset meaning: CD45RA-negative fraction. J is TRBJ1-3 and V is TRBV7-9; no firm D call. This clonotype was obtained from a man aged 18 to 35 in good health. The CDR3 is CASSSIRNTIYF. For the CDR3, the DNA is TGTGCCAGCAGCTCGATTCGTAACACCATATATTTT.